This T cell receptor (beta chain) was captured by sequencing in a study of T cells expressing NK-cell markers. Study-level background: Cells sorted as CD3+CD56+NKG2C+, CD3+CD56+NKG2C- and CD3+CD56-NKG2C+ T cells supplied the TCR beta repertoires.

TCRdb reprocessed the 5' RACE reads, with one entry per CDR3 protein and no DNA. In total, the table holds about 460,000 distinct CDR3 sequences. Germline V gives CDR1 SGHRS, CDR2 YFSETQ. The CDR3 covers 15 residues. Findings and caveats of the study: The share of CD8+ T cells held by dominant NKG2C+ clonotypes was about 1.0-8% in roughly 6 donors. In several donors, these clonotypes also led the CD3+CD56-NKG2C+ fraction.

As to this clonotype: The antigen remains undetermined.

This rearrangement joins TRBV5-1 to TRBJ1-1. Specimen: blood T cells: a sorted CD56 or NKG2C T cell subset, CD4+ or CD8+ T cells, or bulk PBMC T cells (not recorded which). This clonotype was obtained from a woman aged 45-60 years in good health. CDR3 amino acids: CASSLSDTLRSEAFF.